This T cell receptor (beta chain) was documented in a study of OX40 agonist ivuxolimab in advanced cancers. Study-level background: Ivuxolimab was an agonistic, fully human IgG2 monoclonal antibody directed against OX40 (CD134), a costimulatory receptor. In the dose-escalation cohort, 75% to 85% of patients were male, and the mean age was 60 years with a range of roughly 20 to 79. Prior anti-PD-1, anti-PD-L1 or anti-CTLA-4 therapy was permitted, and approximately 41% of dose-escalation patients had received checkpoint inhibitors. Peripheral TCRbeta sequencing aimed to test whether ivuxolimab altered TCR sequence diversity and caused clonal T-cell expansion. The paper reports the monotherapy dose-escalation portion (N of about 47 patients) of the phase I ivuxolimab trial. Among the roughly 52 dose-escalation patients, about 19 had hepatocellular carcinoma, approximately 15 melanoma, 9 renal cell carcinoma and 9 head and neck cancer. Partial responses occurred in three dose-escalation patients: two with cutaneous melanoma and one with hepatocellular carcinoma. Intravenous ivuxolimab was administered to patients every 2 weeks at six dose levels: 0.01, 0.1, 0.3, 1.5, 3 and 10 mg/kg. Study-level results and caveats: After ivuxolimab, expanded clones were on average more numerous among CD8+ T cells than among CD4+ T cells. At doses of 0.1 to 3.0 mg/kg, clonal expansion of both CD4+ and CD8+ blood T cells was observed from baseline to week 6. The antigen specificity of the clonally expanded peripheral T cells was not determined. In the 0.1-3.0 mg/kg groups, partial responders were among the patients with the lowest normalized peripheral clonal expansion, particularly in CD8+ T cells. Low levels of normalized T-cell clonal expansion were also seen in some nonresponding patients.

Patients with a history of autoimmune disease or receiving systemic immunosuppression were excluded from the trial. In every dose cohort, peripheral blood was drawn for TCR sequencing at baseline, cycle 4 day 1, and cycle 7 day 1. Samples came from an open-label, multicenter, first-in-human phase I dose-escalation trial of ivuxolimab. Adults with locally advanced or metastatic head and neck squamous cell, hepatocellular, melanoma or renal cell carcinoma were enrolled in the trial. Before TCR sequencing, CD4+ T cells and CD8+ T cells from peripheral blood were sorted into separate populations. The V end loses 3 bases and the J end loses 9 bases, and a stretch of 13 bases separates them. Including cysteine and phenylalanine, the CDR3 has 12 amino acids. Here the CDR3 DNA is all that survives: 36 bases in frame from base 1. In the germline V gene, CDR1 corresponds to SGHDT and CDR2 to YYEEEE. Genomic DNA was extracted from sorted cells for sequencing of the TCRbeta CDR3 region. TCRbeta CDR3 regions were sequenced using the immunoSEQ Assay. Not all clones reach the TCRdb copy of this immuneACCESS table, which keeps in-frame sequences only. Checked studies attribute under half of the gap to unresolved V genes and leave the rest unexplained. For this sample the table gives tens of thousands of clones, of which approximately 90% were detected only once. The ten top clones hold 0.65% to 0.9% of the sample.

As concerns this clone: The target of this receptor is not known. Within one base of it there is no much larger clone, and no base qualities were kept.

This sample comprised CD4+ or CD8+ T cells sorted from blood, obtained in a trial of the OX40 agonist ivuxolimab. The rearranged chain carries TRBV5-6 and TRBJ2-7; the D match is possibly TRBD1 or TRBD2, with 5 bases aligned in each. The TCR originated in an adult with an advanced solid tumor such as melanoma, head and neck, liver or kidney cancer. The nucleotide sequence is given as TGTGCCAGCAGCTCGCGCTGGGGGTCGCAGTACTTC. It specifies CASSSRWGSQYF.